This note documents a single T cell receptor (beta chain) sequence. The antigen is not known. The data were taken from a study of PD-L1 blockade in urothelial cancer. On the study more broadly: Males with bladder-origin urothelial cancer constituted about 85% of the 29 patients. Regarding the study as a whole: In blood sampled pretreatment, TCR clonality below the median predicted better survival.

As to time point: pretreatment peripheral blood. This CDR3 region has 14 residues. The germline V gene encodes CDR1 SGHTA and CDR2 FQGNSA. V lost 3 bases to trimming and J lost 6 bases, with 9 bases between them. Here immunoSEQ multiplex PCR was the method, and the copy in TCRdb shows in-frame clones only, minus some. The table has roughly 49,000 clones, more than 70% seen once. The origin of this receptor is a man between 60 and 75 years old with urothelial cancer. This chain uses TRBV7-2 with TRBJ1-6, with a possible D match to TRBD1 (6 bases). This specimen was PBMCs, taken around atezolizumab (anti-PD-L1) treatment. CDR3 nucleotide sequence: TGTGCCAGCAGCTTCCGGACAGCTAATTCACCCCTCCACTTT. It is translated as CASSFRTANSPLHF. Full variable domain (missing parts from reference TRBV7-2 and TRBJ1-6): GAGVSQSPSNKVTEKGKDVELRCDPISGHTALYWYRQSLGQGLEFLIYFQGNSAPDKSGLPSDRFSAERTGGSVSTLTIQRTQQEDSAVYLCASSFRTANSPLHFGNGTRLTVT.